Following are 14 T cell receptor beta chains from one sample sequenced in a study of blood T cell repertoires in COVID-19. Sequencing used immunoSEQ multiplex PCR; TCRdb keeps in-frame clones, though not all of them. The table lists a few hundred thousand clones, roughly 91% of them singletons. Specimen: peripheral blood. These receptors all stem from a woman aged 25 to 39 with COVID-19, enrolled during active disease.

Only one count was recorded for this clone. J is TRBJ2-6 and V is TRBV29-1, with unresolved D. This CDR3 region has 15 residues. V was clipped by 4 bases and J by 0 bases, with 10 bases between them. In germline, CDR1 is SQVTM, CDR2 ANQGSEA. The CDR3 region is CSVGDWSSGANVLTF. The CDR3 bases are TGCAGCGTTGGAGACTGGAGCTCTGGGGCCAACGTCCTGACTTTC.

This chain joins TRBV29-1 and TRBJ1-1, with D perhaps matching TRBD1 (6 bases). CDR1 and CDR2 (germline): SQVTM, ANQGSEA. V lost 6 bases and J 0 bases, leaving 14 bases between the germline ends. CDR3 length equals 14 residues. DNA for the CDR3: TGCAGCGTCGAAAGCAGGGGATTGAACACTGAAGCTTTCTTT. Translation: CSVESRGLNTEAFF.

The V call is TRBV29-1, the J call TRBJ1-2, with 9 bases aligning to TRBD1. Trimming at V came to 3 bases and at J to 5 bases, leaving 7 bases not matched to a gene. Germline V gene sequence: CDR1 SQVTM, CDR2 ANQGSEA. CDR3 length: 14 residues. CDR3 in DNA: TGCAGCGTTGACCATGGGACAGGGACGTATGGCTACACCTTC. This codes for CSVDHGTGTYGYTF.

This sequence joins TRBV7-8 and TRBJ2-1; 7 positions agree with TRBD2. V gave up 6 bases and J gave up 4 bases; unmatched junction bases: 18. The germline V gene has CDR1 SGHVS and CDR2 FQNEAQ. This CDR3 has 18 residues. CDR3 in DNA: TGTGCCAGCAGACCAGACCCGGGCAGGGAGGGGTATTACAATGAGCAGTTCTTC. Translated, it gives CASRPDPGREGYYNEQFF.

The DNA of the CDR3 is TGTGCCAGCAGCTTGTTGGCAGGTAGATCCACAGATACGCAGTATTTT. It yields the protein CASSLLAGRSTDTQYF. This chain links TRBV7-3 with TRBJ2-3; D remains ambiguous. V lost 3 bases to trimming and J lost 2 bases, with 15 bases between them. CDR1 is SGHTA and CDR2 is FQGTGA in the germline V gene. The CDR3 length is 16 residues.

The chain uses TRBV11-3 and TRBJ1-6; TRBD1 matches 9 bases. This CDR3 has 15 residues. The V segment lost 5 bases and the J segment 7 bases; nucleotides outside the gene matches: 6. Germline values: CDR1 SGHNT, CDR2 YENEEA. CDR3 residues: CASSNSGTGNSPLHF. DNA for the CDR3: TGTGCCAGCAGCAACTCCGGGACAGGGAATTCACCCCTCCACTTT.

This chain joins TRBV5-4 and TRBJ1-2; TRBD1 aligns across 7 bases. The CDR3 has 14 residues. Trimming cost V 4 bases and J 4 bases; bases outside gene matches: 7. Germline V lookup: CDR1 SGHNT, CDR2 YYREEE (reference sequence). This chain's CDR3 is CASSPGQSSYGYTF. The CDR3, as DNA: TGTGCCAGCAGCCCGGGACAGAGTTCCTATGGCTACACCTTC.

This chain uses TRBV6-4 with TRBJ1-1; 7 nucleotides line up with TRBD1. The CDR3 is 15 amino acids. V lost 6 bases, J lost 6 bases, and 13 bases stayed unmatched. Germline CDR1 reads MRHNA; CDR2 reads SNTAGT. The CDR3 nucleotides read TGTGCCAGCAGGGACACAGGGGCAGGAGTCTCTGAAGCTTTCTTT. This codes for CASRDTGAGVSEAFF.

This chain links TRBV5-8 with TRBJ1-2; 9 bases agree with TRBD1. Trimming at V came to 6 bases and at J to 7 bases, leaving 10 bases not matched to a gene. This CDR3 contains 14 residues. Germline CDR1 and CDR2: SGHTS and YDEGEE. The CDR3 nucleotides are TGTGCCAGCAACCCCTGGACAGGGGCGGCTGGCTACACCTTC. Protein: CASNPWTGAAGYTF.

This sequence joins TRBV4-3 and TRBJ1-6; 11 nucleotides line up with TRBD1. This CDR3 has 16 amino acids. Trimming at V came to 1 base and at J to 8 bases, leaving 4 bases not matched to a gene. Germline lookup yields CDR1 LGHNA and CDR2 YSLEER. This chain's CDR3 is CASSQGTGGQDSPLHF. In DNA, the CDR3 is TGCGCCAGCAGCCAAGGGACAGGGGGCCAAGATTCACCCCTCCACTTT.

V gene TRBV12-5 combines with J gene TRBJ2-2, with TRBD1 matching 9 bases. Germline loops: CDR1 LGHNT, CDR2 FRNRAP. The CDR3 has 15 amino acids. V lost 7 bases and J lost 4; bases outside the gene matches: 7. The CDR3 DNA reads as TGTGCTAGTGCCGTACAGGGGGCAAGCACCGGGGAGCTGTTTTTT. Translation: CASAVQGASTGELFF.

The V call is TRBV15, the J call TRBJ1-5, with D possibly TRBD1 on 6 matching bases. CDR1 and CDR2 (germline): LNHNV, YYDKDF (reference sequence). Trimming took 2 bases from V and 4 from J, leaving 18 bases between them. This CDR3 region has 17 residues. CDR3 protein: CATSRTGWGLVNQPQHF. The CDR3 nucleotides are TGTGCCACCAGCAGAACCGGGTGGGGGCTCGTGAATCAGCCCCAGCATTTT.

The chain joins TRBV5-6 to TRBJ1-5, with 12 bases matching TRBD1. V trimming: 1 base; J trimming: 0 bases; junction bases outside the gene matches: 5. Germline CDR1 reads SGHDT; CDR2 reads YYEEEE. This CDR3 comprises 18 residues. This CDR3 reads CASSLWDRGLFSNQPQHF. CDR3 bases: TGTGCCAGCAGCTTGTGGGACAGGGGGCTTTTTAGCAATCAGCCCCAGCATTTT.

The chain is built from TRBV6-5 and TRBJ1-5; 10 nucleotides agree with TRBD1. The junction had 11 bases not matched to a gene; V was cut back by 4 bases and J by 11 bases. The length of the CDR3 is 15 residues. The V gene's germline CDR1 is MNHEY and CDR2 SVGAGI. CDR3 protein: CASSSPGQGDRAQHF. Written as DNA, the CDR3 is TGTGCCAGCAGTTCCCCTGGACAGGGGGATCGGGCCCAGCATTTT.